The clone carrying this T cell receptor beta chain was seen ten or more times. The antigen is not known. These data are taken from a study of human T cells and chemical hapten exposure. Using its own MiXCR run on the RACE reads, TCRdb lists one record per CDR3 protein. Here the sample spans about 42,000 distinct CDR3 sequences, more than 8.5% being singletons. Study-level points and caveats: With patch test score, the counts of PT1 expanded TCRs showed a positive correlation. Among TCRs, those above 1 in 1000 frequency were unaffected by DPC sensitization. There were significantly more large CDR3 similarity clusters among expanded TCRs than among controls.

Time point of the sample: patch test 2, 6 weeks after DPC sensitization. Treatment here: therapeutic diphenylcyclopropenone sensitization with weekly scalp DPC. The CDR3 totals 13 residues. Germline V gene data show CDR1 as SQVTM and CDR2 as ANQGSEA. V lost 4 bases and J 4 bases, leaving 13 bases between the germline ends. The chain employs TRBV29-1 and TRBJ1-2; D gene uncertain. Sequencing used whole blood, obtained in connection with sensitization to the hapten diphenylcyclopropenone (DPC). The receptor was derived from a woman aged 40 to 50 with alopecia areata. Some clones in this sample may be carry-over from other donors' samples. The CDR3 loop reads CSVVSSWGYGYTF. CDR3 nucleotides: TGCAGCGTTGTTTCGTCCTGGGGCTATGGCTACACCTTC.